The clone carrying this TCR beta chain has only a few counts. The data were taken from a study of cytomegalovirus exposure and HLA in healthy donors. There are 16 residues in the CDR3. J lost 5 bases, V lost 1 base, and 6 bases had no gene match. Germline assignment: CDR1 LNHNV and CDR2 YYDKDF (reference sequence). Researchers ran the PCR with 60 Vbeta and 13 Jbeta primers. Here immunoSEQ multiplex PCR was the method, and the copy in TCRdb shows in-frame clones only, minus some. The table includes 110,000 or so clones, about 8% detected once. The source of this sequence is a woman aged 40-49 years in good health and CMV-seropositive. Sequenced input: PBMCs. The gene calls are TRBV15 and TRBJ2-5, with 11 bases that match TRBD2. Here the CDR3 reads CATSRVSGGAGETQYF. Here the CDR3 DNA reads TGTGCCACCAGCAGAGTTAGCGGGGGGGCCGGGGAGACCCAGTACTTC.